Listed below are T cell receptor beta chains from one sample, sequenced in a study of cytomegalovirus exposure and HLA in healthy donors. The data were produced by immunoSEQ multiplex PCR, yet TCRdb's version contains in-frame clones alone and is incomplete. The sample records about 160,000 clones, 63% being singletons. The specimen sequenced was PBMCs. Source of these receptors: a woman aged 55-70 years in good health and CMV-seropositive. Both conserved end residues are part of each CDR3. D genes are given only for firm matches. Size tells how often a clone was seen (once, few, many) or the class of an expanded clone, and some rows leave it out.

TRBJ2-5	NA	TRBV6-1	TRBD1	TGTGCCAGCAGTCGACACAGGGGAAAAGAGACCCAGTACTTC	CASSRHRGKETQYF
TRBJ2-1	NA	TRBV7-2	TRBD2	TGTGCCAGCAGTGTAAGGGCGGGAGATGAGCAGTTCTTC	CASSVRAGDEQFF
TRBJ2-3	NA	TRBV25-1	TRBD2	TGTGCCAGCACCTCGGGAGGGGATACGCAGTATTTT	CASTSGGDTQYF
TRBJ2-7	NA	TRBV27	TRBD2	TGTGCCAGCAGTTACGCGGGAGCCAACTACGAGCAGTACTTC	CASSYAGANYEQYF
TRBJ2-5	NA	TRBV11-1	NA	TGTGCCAGCAGCTTAGCGCTGGCCCCCCAAGAGACCCAGTACTTC	CASSLALAPQETQYF
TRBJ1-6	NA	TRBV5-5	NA	TGTGCCAGCAGCGTTTACAGGAGCTCCTATAATTCACCCCTCCACTTT	CASSVYRSSYNSPLHF
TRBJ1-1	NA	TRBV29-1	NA	TGCAGCGTTGAAGTCCAGGGCCTGAGGACTGAAGCTTTCTTT	CSVEVQGLRTEAFF
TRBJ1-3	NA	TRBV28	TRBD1	TGTGCCAGCAGTCGACAGGGAGCCGGAAACACCATATATTTT	CASSRQGAGNTIYF
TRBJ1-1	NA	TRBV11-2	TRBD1	TGTGCCAGCAGCTTGGCGGGGACAGGGGCCATGAGAAACACTGAAGCTTTCTTT	CASSLAGTGAMRNTEAFF
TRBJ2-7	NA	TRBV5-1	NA	TGCGCCAGCAGCTTGGGGTCAGGAGGGAGGTACGGTTACGAGCAGTACTTC	CASSLGSGGRYGYEQYF
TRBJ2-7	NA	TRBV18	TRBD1	TGTGCCAGCTCACCCACCGTTAGGGGGCAAGGGAACGAGCAGTACTTC	CASSPTVRGQGNEQYF
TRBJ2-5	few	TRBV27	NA	TGTGCCAGCAGGGAATCCGGGACAAGAGAGACCCAGTACTTC	CASRESGTRETQYF
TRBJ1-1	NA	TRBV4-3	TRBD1	TGCGCCAGCAGCAGAACCGGGACAGGGGGCATTGACACTGAAGCTTTCTTT	CASSRTGTGGIDTEAFF
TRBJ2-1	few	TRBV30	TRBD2	TGTGCCTGGAGGCTTACTAGCGGACGCTCCTACAATGAGCAGTTCTTC	CAWRLTSGRSYNEQFF
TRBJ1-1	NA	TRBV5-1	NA	TGCGCCAGCAGCCGGGACCCAACTGGACTAAACACTGAAGCTTTCTTT	CASSRDPTGLNTEAFF
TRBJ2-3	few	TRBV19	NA	TGTGCCCTCCACAGGAGAAAGGGAGATACGCAGTATTTT	CALHRRKGDTQYF
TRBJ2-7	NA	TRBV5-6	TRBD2	TGTGCCAGCAGCTGGGGGGGTGGGGGTGAGCAGTACTTC	CASSWGGGGEQYF
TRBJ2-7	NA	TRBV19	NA	TGTGCCAGTAGTATAGACAGCGAGCAGTACTTC	CASSIDSEQYF
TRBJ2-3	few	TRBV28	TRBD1	TGTGCCAGCAGCCTGGACAGGGGGCGTAAGGATACGCAGTATTTT	CASSLDRGRKDTQYF
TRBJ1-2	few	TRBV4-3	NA	TGCGCCAGCAGCCAAGAGCGGGACTATGGCTACACCTTC	CASSQERDYGYTF
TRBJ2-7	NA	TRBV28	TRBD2	TGTGCCAGTCGATCGGGACTAGCGGGCGTAGATTCCTACGAGCAGTACTTC	CASRSGLAGVDSYEQYF
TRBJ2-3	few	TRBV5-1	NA	TGCGCCAGCAGCTTCAGTGGGGCCGATACGCAGTATTTT	CASSFSGADTQYF
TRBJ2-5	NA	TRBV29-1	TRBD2	TGCAGCGTTGAAGATGCGTGGCTAGCGGGAGGGGAGACCCAGTACTTC	CSVEDAWLAGGETQYF